This is a list of T cell receptor beta chains from one sample in a study of T-cell memory formation after mild COVID-19. TCRdb recomputed calls from the 5' RACE reads with MiXCR, one row per CDR3 protein. The sample lists roughly 350,000 distinct CDR3 sequences; more than 20% were seen once. The sample comprised PBMCs or a T cell subset sorted from them (not recorded which). These receptors all come from an adult woman who had mild COVID-19 (a few samples of this study predate the infection). Cell type and time point are not known. Both conserved end residues are trimmed from each CDR3. The D gene is left open where the match is weak.

CDR3 protein: ASSVRGLAVGDTQY; J gene: TRBJ2-3; CDR3 length: 14; D gene: TRBD2; V gene: TRBV25-1
CDR3 protein: ASSLEKYTEAF; J gene: TRBJ1-1; CDR3 length: 11; D gene: NA; V gene: TRBV5-1
CDR3 protein: ASSYSGTAQETQY; J gene: TRBJ2-5; CDR3 length: 13; D gene: NA; V gene: TRBV6-5
CDR3 protein: SVEDGYSYEQY; J gene: TRBJ2-7; CDR3 length: 11; D gene: NA; V gene: TRBV29-1
CDR3 protein: ASSPTAGVSSPLH; J gene: TRBJ1-6; CDR3 length: 13; D gene: NA; V gene: TRBV3-1
CDR3 protein: ASSAMGTRLAKNIQY; J gene: TRBJ2-4; CDR3 length: 15; D gene: NA; V gene: TRBV6-5
CDR3 protein: SARDFKSGNTIY; J gene: TRBJ1-3; CDR3 length: 12; D gene: NA; V gene: TRBV20-1
CDR3 protein: ASSLAPMGETQY; J gene: TRBJ2-5; CDR3 length: 12; D gene: NA; V gene: TRBV12-3/TRBV12-4
CDR3 protein: ASSLDSASYEQY; J gene: TRBJ2-7; CDR3 length: 12; D gene: NA; V gene: TRBV11-2
CDR3 protein: SAKPDRLLTEAF; J gene: TRBJ1-1; CDR3 length: 12; D gene: TRBD1; V gene: TRBV20-1
CDR3 protein: ASSLAGEQETQY; J gene: TRBJ2-5; CDR3 length: 12; D gene: NA; V gene: TRBV6-5
CDR3 protein: ASSLQVRIEAF; J gene: TRBJ1-1; CDR3 length: 11; D gene: NA; V gene: TRBV28
CDR3 protein: ASSPQLISGSSYNEQF; J gene: TRBJ2-1; CDR3 length: 16; D gene: TRBD2; V gene: TRBV19
CDR3 protein: ASSLALVVTGELF; J gene: TRBJ2-2; CDR3 length: 13; D gene: NA; V gene: TRBV12-3/TRBV12-4
CDR3 protein: ASSESGLLAGGSSYNEQF; J gene: TRBJ2-1; CDR3 length: 18; D gene: TRBD2; V gene: TRBV25-1
CDR3 protein: ASSRRTSGRSDTQY; J gene: TRBJ2-3; CDR3 length: 14; D gene: TRBD2; V gene: TRBV12-3/TRBV12-4
CDR3 protein: ASSFTPTNEKLF; J gene: TRBJ1-4; CDR3 length: 12; D gene: NA; V gene: TRBV12-3/TRBV12-4
CDR3 protein: SAATEGQGFSEQY; J gene: TRBJ2-7; CDR3 length: 13; D gene: TRBD1; V gene: TRBV20-1
CDR3 protein: ASSLGDQGVPGEQY; J gene: TRBJ2-7; CDR3 length: 14; D gene: TRBD1; V gene: TRBV5-1
CDR3 protein: ASRGGTSGFHEQY; J gene: TRBJ2-7; CDR3 length: 13; D gene: TRBD2; V gene: TRBV6-1
CDR3 protein: ASSKLYSPLH; J gene: TRBJ1-6; CDR3 length: 10; D gene: NA; V gene: TRBV21-1
CDR3 protein: ASSPGQGLSGYT; J gene: TRBJ1-2; CDR3 length: 12; D gene: TRBD1; V gene: TRBV5-1
CDR3 protein: ASSQDGGTVQAKNIQY; J gene: TRBJ2-4; CDR3 length: 16; D gene: NA; V gene: TRBV4-3
CDR3 protein: SVGTTNEKLF; J gene: TRBJ1-4; CDR3 length: 10; D gene: NA; V gene: TRBV29-1
CDR3 protein: ASRTHVAGWTGELF; J gene: TRBJ2-2; CDR3 length: 14; D gene: TRBD2; V gene: TRBV6-6
CDR3 protein: ASSSRLAGGREQF; J gene: TRBJ2-1; CDR3 length: 13; D gene: TRBD2; V gene: TRBV11-2
CDR3 protein: ASSDVGGEAF; J gene: TRBJ1-1; CDR3 length: 10; D gene: NA; V gene: TRBV6-4
CDR3 protein: ASRKNRGTGELF; J gene: TRBJ2-2; CDR3 length: 12; D gene: TRBD1; V gene: TRBV12-3/TRBV12-4
CDR3 protein: ASSDTDQGKPEAF; J gene: TRBJ1-1; CDR3 length: 13; D gene: NA; V gene: TRBV12-3/TRBV12-4
CDR3 protein: ASSVTNSPLH; J gene: TRBJ1-6; CDR3 length: 10; D gene: NA; V gene: TRBV11-2
CDR3 protein: ATGPIGNQPQH; J gene: TRBJ1-5; CDR3 length: 11; D gene: NA; V gene: TRBV6-5
CDR3 protein: SVEDREGAGTGELF; J gene: TRBJ2-2; CDR3 length: 14; D gene: NA; V gene: TRBV29-1
CDR3 protein: SVDASGTSGEQY; J gene: TRBJ2-7; CDR3 length: 12; D gene: TRBD2; V gene: TRBV29-1
CDR3 protein: ASSYGTNTEAF; J gene: TRBJ1-1; CDR3 length: 11; D gene: NA; V gene: TRBV21-1
CDR3 protein: ASCLMGGLGNEQF; J gene: TRBJ2-1; CDR3 length: 13; D gene: NA; V gene: TRBV5-1
CDR3 protein: ATSDLGTGSYNDQF; J gene: TRBJ2-1; CDR3 length: 14; D gene: NA; V gene: TRBV24-1
CDR3 protein: ASRPNEGGTEAF; J gene: TRBJ1-1; CDR3 length: 12; D gene: NA; V gene: TRBV7-9